These 26 T cell receptor beta chains originate from one sample sequenced in a study of radiation and T cells in renal cell carcinoma. Method: immunoSEQ multiplex PCR; TCRdb's copy keeps in-frame clones and lacks some. This table holds about 150,000 clones, about 88% found once. Time point defined: baseline pretreatment blood. As for treatment: 15 Gy SBRT to primary tumor, nephrectomy 4 weeks later. The specimen comprised blood, sampled from a patient whose treatment included radiotherapy and nephrectomy. The receptor set was obtained from a woman aged 45-59 years with renal cell carcinoma.

The V call is TRBV19, the J call TRBJ1-1; unclear D gene. The CDR3 runs to 13 residues. CDR1 and CDR2 from the germline V gene are LNHDA and SQIVND (reference sequence). The ends were cut back, 10 bases at V and 1 base at J, with 13 bases in the middle. Written as DNA, the CDR3 is TGTGCCACCAAGCCCGGATGGAACACTGAAGCTTTCTTT. Its translation: CATKPGWNTEAFF.

This chain joins TRBV2 and TRBJ2-4, with TRBD1 identical over 10 bases. The CDR3 covers 14 residues. The V gene's germline CDR1 is SNHLY and CDR2 FYNNEI. The V and J ends lost 3 bases and 7 bases, in that order; junction bases with no gene match: 3. The CDR3 loop is CASSDGTGVNIQYF. CDR3 sequence (DNA): TGTGCCAGCAGTGATGGGACAGGGGTGAACATTCAGTACTTC.

This chain uses TRBV27 with TRBJ1-1; TRBD1 might be the D (5 bases). From germline, CDR1 is MNHEY and CDR2 SMNVEV (reference sequence). The ends were cut back, 3 bases at V and 3 bases at J, with 11 bases in the middle. This CDR3 has 14 amino acids. This chain's CDR3 is CASSFLGRHTEAFF. The CDR3 region has the DNA TGTGCCAGCAGTTTTCTGGGACGGCACACTGAAGCTTTCTTT.

The table lists this clone with a few counts. The rearrangement links TRBV7-9 to TRBJ1-6; 7 bases line up with TRBD1. V dropped 5 bases and J dropped 5; count of bases not matched to a gene: 6. This CDR3 comprises 15 residues. The germline V gene has CDR1 SEHNR and CDR2 FQNEAQ (reference sequence). Here the CDR3 DNA reads TGTGCCAGCAGCGACCGACAGGGTGATAATTCACCCCTCCACTTT. It encodes CASSDRQGDNSPLHF. Full variable domain (rest looked up from reference TRBV7-9 and TRBJ1-6): DTGVSQNPRHKITKRGQNVTFRCDPISEHNRLYWYRQTLGQGPEFLTYFQNEAQLEKSRLLSDRFSAERPKGSFSTLEIQRTEQGDSAMYLCASSDRQGDNSPLHFGNGTRLTVT.

This clone showed up just a few times. V usage is TRBV5-4 and J usage is TRBJ1-2; TRBD1 is a possible D gene (5 bases). V dropped 1 base and J dropped 8 bases, with 15 bases sitting between them. Germline values: CDR1 SGHNT, CDR2 YYREEE (reference sequence). CDR3 length equals 14 residues. CDR3 in amino acids: CASSLKHGGIGYTF. CDR3 DNA sequence: TGTGCCAGCAGCTTGAAACATGGGGGAATCGGCTACACCTTC.

The V gene is TRBV6-7, the J gene TRBJ2-2, with D possibly matching TRBD1 (6 bases). TRBV6-7 is marked as an open reading frame, function uncertain. Trimming left V 8 bases short and J 4 bases short, with 11 bases between. The CDR3 runs 13 residues. The CDR3 region is CASPGHFTGELFF. The CDR3 DNA follows: TGTGCCAGCCCGGGACACTTCACCGGGGAGCTGTTTTTT.

The CDR3 reads CASSLTGSDNQPQHF. The CDR3 DNA sequence: TGCGCCAGCAGCCTTACAGGGTCCGACAATCAGCCCCAGCATTTT. The chain joins TRBV4-1 to TRBJ1-5, with a tentative D call TRBD1 (6 bases). There are 15 residues in the CDR3. The V end was cut by 4 bases, the J end by 3 bases, with 13 bases between. The germline V gene has CDR1 MGHRA and CDR2 YSYEKL.

This clone was observed a single time. The chain employs TRBV19 and TRBJ2-7; weak D call: TRBD1 (6 bases). The length of the CDR3 is 12 residues. In germline, CDR1 is LNHDA, CDR2 SQIVND (reference sequence). V shed 8 bases and J shed 0 bases, with 8 bases lying between them. The CDR3 region is CASEDSSYEQYF. The CDR3 coding sequence is TGTGCCAGTGAGGACAGCTCCTACGAGCAGTACTTC.

The genes are TRBV2 and TRBJ2-5; no clear D. In germline, CDR1 is SNHLY, CDR2 FYNNEI. CDR3 size: 11 residues. V lost 8 bases and J 1 base, leaving 5 bases between the germline ends. The CDR3 loop is CASERQETQYF. The CDR3 DNA follows: TGTGCCAGCGAGCGCCAAGAGACCCAGTACTTC. The full variable domain, rest sourced from reference TRBV2 and TRBJ2-5, is EPEVTQTPSHQVTQMGQEVILRCVPISNHLYFYWYRQILGQKVEFLVSFYNNEISEKSEIFDDQFSVERPDGSNFTLKIRSTKLEDSAMYFCASERQETQYFGPGTRLLVL.

The V gene is TRBV2, the J gene TRBJ2-5; 7 bases map to TRBD1. The DNA end lines up better with TRBJ2-7; the J call may be wrong. The CDR3 totals 14 residues. Germline values: CDR1 SNHLY, CDR2 FYNNEI. CDR3 sequence: CASNPDRSSYEQYF. In DNA, the CDR3 is TGTGCCAGCAATCCGGACAGGAGCTCCTACGAGCAGTACTTC.

V is TRBV4-3 and J is TRBJ1-2; D is ambiguous. This CDR3 spans 13 amino acids. Germline loops: CDR1 LGHNA, CDR2 YSLEER. V shed 1 base and J shed 8 bases, with 11 bases lying between them. CDR3: CASSQGAGKGYTF. CDR3 in DNA: TGCGCCAGCAGCCAAGGGGCAGGAAAAGGCTACACCTTC.

The chain recombines TRBV10-1 with TRBJ2-5; D not resolved. CDR3 size: 17 residues. The germline V and J ends were trimmed by 0 bases and 3 bases, with 17 bases remaining between them. Germline V lookup: CDR1 WNHNN, CDR2 SYGVQD (reference sequence). The CDR3: CASSESAVGWRKETQYF. DNA for the CDR3: TGCGCCAGCAGTGAGTCGGCAGTCGGGTGGCGGAAAGAGACCCAGTACTTC.

The CDR3, as DNA: TGTGCCAGCAGCTCCCGGACAGGGGCGGCCTACGAGCAGTACTTC. It specifies CASSSRTGAAYEQYF. The J gene is TRBJ2-7, the V gene TRBV7-2, with 9 nucleotides matching TRBD1. V dropped 4 bases and J dropped 2; count of bases not matched to a gene: 6. CDR3 length equals 15 residues. Per germline, CDR1 SGHTA and CDR2 FQGNSA.

The chain employs TRBV5-1 and TRBJ2-3; 8 bases map to TRBD2. The CDR3 consists of 15 residues. V gave up 0 bases and J gave up 7 bases; unmatched junction bases: 7. CDR1 SGHRS and CDR2 YFSETQ come from the germline V gene. The CDR3 is CASSLVSGGSNTQYF. The DNA of the CDR3 is TGCGCCAGCAGCTTGGTGAGCGGGGGATCCAATACGCAGTATTTT.

This rearrangement joins TRBV5-4 to TRBJ2-7; 10 nucleotides agree with TRBD1. The CDR3 length is 15 residues. Germline V gene lookup returns CDR1 SGHNT and CDR2 YYREEE (reference sequence). V shed 4 bases, J shed 2 bases, and the junction held 6 bases outside the gene matches. The CDR3: CASSRDRGQTYEQYF. CDR3 coding DNA: TGTGCCAGCAGCCGGGACAGGGGTCAAACCTACGAGCAGTACTTC.

J is TRBJ1-4 and V is TRBV9; D possibly corresponds to TRBD1 (5 bases). The V gene's germline CDR1 is SGDLS and CDR2 YYNGEE. The CDR3 runs 15 residues. Between the trimmed V and J ends, which lost 4 bases and 0 bases, there was a span of 10 bases. CDR3 bases: TGTGCCAGCAGCTTGACAGCTTCAACTAATGAAAAACTGTTTTTT. It is translated as CASSLTASTNEKLFF.

The V call is TRBV4-2, the J call TRBJ2-3, with unresolved D. Germline CDR1 and CDR2: LGHNA and YNFKEQ. Trimming took off 0 bases at V and 3 bases at J, with 19 bases between the two ends. The CDR3 extends over 18 amino acids. CDR3 protein: CASSQDLISPTPTDTQYF. The CDR3 DNA reads TGTGCCAGCAGCCAAGATTTAATATCCCCAACCCCTACAGATACGCAGTATTTT.

To note about this clone: Additional DNA sequences in this sample encode the identical CDR3. The V and J genes are TRBV7-9 and TRBJ2-7; D remains unclear. The CDR3 loop spans 14 amino acids. Trimming shortened V by 2 bases and J by 1 base, and 9 bases separated the two germline ends. Germline V lookup: CDR1 SEHNR, CDR2 FQNEAQ (reference sequence). In DNA, the CDR3 is TGTGCCAGCAGCTTATCGGGCAGATCCTACGAGCAGTACTTC. Amino acid sequence: CASSLSGRSYEQYF.

This rearrangement joins TRBV7-2 to TRBJ1-1, with 7 bases matching TRBD1. The CDR3 spans 16 residues. J gave up 11 bases and V 2 bases, and 17 bases lay outside the gene matches. Germline V gene lookup returns CDR1 SGHTA and CDR2 FQGNSA. The CDR3 is CASSLSVDRAVFGAFF. The CDR3 DNA reads as TGTGCCAGCAGCTTAAGTGTCGACAGGGCGGTTTTTGGGGCTTTCTTT.

The chain has TRBV7-2 and TRBJ2-3; the D is unclear. Trimming cost V 6 bases and J 5 bases, with 15 bases left between them. Germline V gene lookup returns CDR1 SGHTA and CDR2 FQGNSA. The CDR3 has 14 amino acids. CDR3 nucleotides: TGTGCCAGCAGAATAGAGAGGTGGGGAGATACGCAGTATTTT. Its protein product is CASRIERWGDTQYF. Variable domain in full (rest from reference TRBV7-2 and TRBJ2-3): GAGVSQSPSNKVTEKGKDVELRCDPISGHTALYWYRQSLGQGLEFLIYFQGNSAPDKSGLPSDRFSAERTGGSVSTLTIQRTQQEDSAVYLCASRIERWGDTQYFGPGTRLTVL.

The V call is TRBV19, the J call TRBJ1-2; perhaps TRBD1 as D (5 bases). Trimming took off 3 bases at V and 3 bases at J, with 11 bases between the two ends. The CDR3 totals 14 residues. Germline V gene lookup returns CDR1 LNHDA and CDR2 SQIVND (reference sequence). The DNA for the CDR3 is TGTGCCAGTAGTATCGGGGCCGCGGACTATGGCTACACCTTC. It yields the protein CASSIGAADYGYTF.

The chain links TRBV5-8 to TRBJ2-3, with 9 bases identical to TRBD1. CDR1 and CDR2 (germline): SGHTS, YDEGEE. The trim removed 4 bases at V and 4 bases at J, leaving 4 bases unmatched. This CDR3 is built from 14 residues. The CDR3 protein is CASSLDRGADTQYF. CDR3 bases: TGTGCCAGCAGCCTCGACAGGGGGGCAGATACGCAGTATTTT. The full variable domain, with the rest looked up from reference TRBV5-8 and TRBJ2-3, is EAGVTQSPTHLIKTRGQQATLRCSPISGHTSVYWYQQALGLGLQFLLWYDEGEERNRGNFPPRFSGRQFPNYSSELNVNALELEDSALYLCASSLDRGADTQYFGPGTRLTVL.

The V call is TRBV7-9, the J call TRBJ1-2; tentatively, D is TRBD1 (6 bases). The germline V gene has CDR1 SEHNR and CDR2 FQNEAQ (reference sequence). The CDR3 length is 15 residues. V dropped 4 bases and J dropped 0 bases, with 12 bases sitting between them. The CDR3 sequence is CASSSWTETNYGYTF. In nucleotides, the CDR3 is TGTGCCAGCAGCTCTTGGACAGAGACTAACTATGGCTACACCTTC.

V and J are TRBV5-1 and TRBJ2-7, with 8 bases that match TRBD1. The CDR3 spans 15 residues. The junction had 9 bases not matched to a gene; V was cut back by 4 bases and J by 3 bases. The germline V gene has CDR1 SGHRS and CDR2 YFSETQ. The CDR3 reads CASSAGGAGYYEQYF. The CDR3 DNA sequence: TGCGCCAGCAGCGCAGGGGGCGCTGGTTACTACGAGCAGTACTTC.

The gene calls are TRBV7-3 and TRBJ2-2; no definite D call. Germline-derived CDR1 and CDR2 are SGHTA and FQGTGA. The CDR3 contains 12 residues. Trimming pared 5 bases from V and 4 bases from J, leaving 5 bases between. The CDR3 protein is CASSVVTGELFF. The CDR3 nucleotides read TGTGCCAGCAGCGTGGTCACCGGGGAGCTGTTTTTT.

The chain recombines TRBV7-8 with TRBJ1-5; 9 nucleotides line up with TRBD1. Germline V gene lookup returns CDR1 SGHVS and CDR2 FQNEAQ. V dropped 5 bases and J dropped 0; count of bases not matched to a gene: 2. This CDR3 is 15 amino acids long. The CDR3 reads CASSGTGNSNQPQHF. DNA of the CDR3: TGTGCCAGCAGCGGGACAGGGAATAGCAATCAGCCCCAGCATTTT.